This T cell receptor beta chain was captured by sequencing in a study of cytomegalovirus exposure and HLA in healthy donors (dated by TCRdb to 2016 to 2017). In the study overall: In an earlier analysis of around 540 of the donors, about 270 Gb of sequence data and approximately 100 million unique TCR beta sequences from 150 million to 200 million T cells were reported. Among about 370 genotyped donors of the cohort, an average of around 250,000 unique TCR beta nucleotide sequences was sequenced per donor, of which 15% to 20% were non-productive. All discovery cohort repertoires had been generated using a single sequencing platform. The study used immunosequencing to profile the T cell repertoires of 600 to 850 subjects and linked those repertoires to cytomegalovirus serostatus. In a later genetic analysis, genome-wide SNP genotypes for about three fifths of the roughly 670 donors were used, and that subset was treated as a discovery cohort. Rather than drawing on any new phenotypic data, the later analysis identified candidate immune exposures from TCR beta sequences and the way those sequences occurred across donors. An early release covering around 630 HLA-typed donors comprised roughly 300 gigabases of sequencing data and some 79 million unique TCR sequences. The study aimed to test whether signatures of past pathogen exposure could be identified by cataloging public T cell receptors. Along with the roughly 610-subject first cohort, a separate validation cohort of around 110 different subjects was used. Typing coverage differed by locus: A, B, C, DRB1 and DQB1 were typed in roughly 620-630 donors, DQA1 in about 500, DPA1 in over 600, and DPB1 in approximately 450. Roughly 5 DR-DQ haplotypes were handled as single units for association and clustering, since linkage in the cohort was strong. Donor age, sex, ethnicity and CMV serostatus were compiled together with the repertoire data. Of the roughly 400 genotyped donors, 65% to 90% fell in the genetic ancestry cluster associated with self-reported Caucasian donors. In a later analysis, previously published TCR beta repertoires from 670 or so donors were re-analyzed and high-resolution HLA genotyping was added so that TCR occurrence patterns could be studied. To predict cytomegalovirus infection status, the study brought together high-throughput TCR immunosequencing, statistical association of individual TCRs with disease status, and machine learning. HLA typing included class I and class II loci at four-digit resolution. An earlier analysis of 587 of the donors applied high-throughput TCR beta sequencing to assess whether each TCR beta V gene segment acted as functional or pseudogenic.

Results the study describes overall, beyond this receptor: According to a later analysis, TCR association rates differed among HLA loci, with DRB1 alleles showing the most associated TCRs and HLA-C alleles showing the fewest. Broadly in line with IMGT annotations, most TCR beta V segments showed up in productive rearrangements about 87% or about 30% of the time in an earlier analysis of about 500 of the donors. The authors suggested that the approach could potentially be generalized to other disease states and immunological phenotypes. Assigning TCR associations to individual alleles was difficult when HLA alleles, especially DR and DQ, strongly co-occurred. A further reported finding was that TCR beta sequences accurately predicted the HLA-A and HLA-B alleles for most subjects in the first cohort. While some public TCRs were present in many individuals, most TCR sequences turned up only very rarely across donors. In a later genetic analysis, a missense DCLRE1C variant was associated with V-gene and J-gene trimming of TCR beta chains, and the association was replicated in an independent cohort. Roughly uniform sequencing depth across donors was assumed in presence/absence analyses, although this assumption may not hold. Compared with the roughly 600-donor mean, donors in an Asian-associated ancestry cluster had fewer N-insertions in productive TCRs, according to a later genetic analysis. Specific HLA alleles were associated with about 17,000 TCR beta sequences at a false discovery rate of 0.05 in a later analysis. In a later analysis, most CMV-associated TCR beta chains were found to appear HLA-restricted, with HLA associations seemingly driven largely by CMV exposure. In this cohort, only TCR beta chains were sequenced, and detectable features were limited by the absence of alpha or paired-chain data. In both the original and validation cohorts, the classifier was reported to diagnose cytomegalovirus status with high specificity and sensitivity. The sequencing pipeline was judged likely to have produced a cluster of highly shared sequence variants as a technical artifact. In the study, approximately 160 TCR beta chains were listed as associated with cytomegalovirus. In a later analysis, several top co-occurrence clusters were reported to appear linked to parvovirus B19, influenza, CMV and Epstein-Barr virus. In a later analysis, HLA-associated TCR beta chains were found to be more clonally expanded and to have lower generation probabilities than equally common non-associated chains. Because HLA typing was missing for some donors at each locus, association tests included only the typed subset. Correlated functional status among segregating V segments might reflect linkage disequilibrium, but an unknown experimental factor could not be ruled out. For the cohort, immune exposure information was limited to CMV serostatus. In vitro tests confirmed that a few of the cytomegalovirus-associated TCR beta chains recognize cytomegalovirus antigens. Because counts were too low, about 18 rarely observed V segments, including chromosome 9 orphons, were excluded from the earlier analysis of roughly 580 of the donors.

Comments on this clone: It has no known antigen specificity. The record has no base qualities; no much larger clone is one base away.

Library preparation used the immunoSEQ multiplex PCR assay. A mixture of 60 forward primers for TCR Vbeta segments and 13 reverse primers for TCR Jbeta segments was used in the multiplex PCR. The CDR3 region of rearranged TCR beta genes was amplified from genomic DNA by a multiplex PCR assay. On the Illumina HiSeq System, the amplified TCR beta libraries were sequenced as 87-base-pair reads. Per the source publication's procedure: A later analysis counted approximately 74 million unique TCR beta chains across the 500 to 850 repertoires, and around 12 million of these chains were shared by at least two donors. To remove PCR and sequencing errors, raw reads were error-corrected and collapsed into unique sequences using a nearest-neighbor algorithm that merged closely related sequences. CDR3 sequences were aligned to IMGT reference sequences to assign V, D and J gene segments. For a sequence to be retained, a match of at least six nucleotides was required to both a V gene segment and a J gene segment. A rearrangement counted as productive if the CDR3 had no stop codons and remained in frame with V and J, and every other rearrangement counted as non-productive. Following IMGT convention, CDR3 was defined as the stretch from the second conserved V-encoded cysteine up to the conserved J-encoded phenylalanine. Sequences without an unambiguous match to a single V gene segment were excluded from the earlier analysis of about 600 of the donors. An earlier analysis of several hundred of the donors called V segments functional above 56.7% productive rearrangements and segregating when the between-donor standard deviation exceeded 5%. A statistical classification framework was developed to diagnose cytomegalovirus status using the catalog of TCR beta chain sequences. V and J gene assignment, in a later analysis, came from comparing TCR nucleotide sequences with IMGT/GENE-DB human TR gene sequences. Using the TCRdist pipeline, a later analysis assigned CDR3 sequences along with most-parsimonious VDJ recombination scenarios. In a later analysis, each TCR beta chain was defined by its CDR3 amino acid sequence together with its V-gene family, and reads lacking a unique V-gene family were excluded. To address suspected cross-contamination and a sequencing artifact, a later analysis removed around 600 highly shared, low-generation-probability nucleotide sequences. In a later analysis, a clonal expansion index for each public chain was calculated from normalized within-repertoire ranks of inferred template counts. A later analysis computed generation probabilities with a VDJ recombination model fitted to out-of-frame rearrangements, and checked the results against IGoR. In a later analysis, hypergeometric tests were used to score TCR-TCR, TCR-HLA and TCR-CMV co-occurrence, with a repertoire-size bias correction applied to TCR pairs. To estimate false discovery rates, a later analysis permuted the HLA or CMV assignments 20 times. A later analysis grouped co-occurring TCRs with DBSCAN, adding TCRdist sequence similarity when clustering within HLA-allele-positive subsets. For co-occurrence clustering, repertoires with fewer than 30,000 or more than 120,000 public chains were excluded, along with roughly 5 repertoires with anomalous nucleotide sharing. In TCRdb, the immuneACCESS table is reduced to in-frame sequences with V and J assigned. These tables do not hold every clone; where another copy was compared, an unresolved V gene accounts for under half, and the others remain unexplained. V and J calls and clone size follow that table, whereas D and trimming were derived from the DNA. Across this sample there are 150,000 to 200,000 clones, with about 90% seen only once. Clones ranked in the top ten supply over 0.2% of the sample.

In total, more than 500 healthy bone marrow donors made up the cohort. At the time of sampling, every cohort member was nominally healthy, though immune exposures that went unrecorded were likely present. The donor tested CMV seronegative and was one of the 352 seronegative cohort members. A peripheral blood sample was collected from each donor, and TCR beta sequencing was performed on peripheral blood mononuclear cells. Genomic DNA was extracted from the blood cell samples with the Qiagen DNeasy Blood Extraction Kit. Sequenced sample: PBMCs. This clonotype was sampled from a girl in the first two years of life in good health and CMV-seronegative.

The DNA sequence is given as TGCGCCAGCAGCTTGGTAGCAGGGAGGAACGGGGAGCTGTTTTTT. Its translation is CASSLVAGRNGELFF. This sequence uses TRBV5-1 and TRBJ2-2; tentative D gene TRBD2, with 6 bases matching. The CDR3 runs 15 amino acids, cysteine and phenylalanine included. The DNA shown is the 45-base CDR3, in frame from base 1. The junction carries 13 bases between V and J, which are trimmed by 0 bases and 7 bases respectively. Looking up the germline V gene yields CDR1 SGHRS and CDR2 YFSETQ. This CDR3, with the reference TRBV5-1 and TRBJ2-2 proteins standing in past its ends, gives the full variable domain KAGVTQTPRYLIKTRGQQVTLSCSPISGHRSVSWYQQTPGQGLQFLFEYFSETQRNKGNFPGRFSGRQFSNSRSEMNVSTLELGDSALYLCASSLVAGRNGELFFGEGSRLTVL.